The 22 T cell receptor beta chains listed next were all sequenced from one sample in a study of T-cell memory formation after mild COVID-19. TCRdb reprocessed the 5' RACE reads via MiXCR and lists one record per CDR3 protein. The data hold around 250,000 distinct CDR3 sequences, with roughly 16% observed a single time. The material sequenced was PBMCs or a T cell subset sorted from them (not recorded which). These receptors were obtained from a man between 18 and 35 years old who had mild COVID-19 (a few samples of this study predate the infection). Cell type and time point are not known.

This chain connects TRBV9 to TRBJ1-2, with D uncertain. Germline CDR1 and CDR2: SGDLS and YYNGEE. CDR3 size: 12 residues. V was clipped by 1 base and J by 6 bases, with 7 bases between them. The CDR3 sequence: CASSVNGNGYTF. CDR3 nucleotides: TGTGCCAGCAGCGTAAATGGGAATGGCTACACCTTC.

The chain is built from TRBV15 and TRBJ2-7, with 9 bases matching TRBD1. There are 14 residues in the CDR3. Germline trimming cut 8 bases from V and 4 bases from J; bases unmatched to any gene: 9. Germline V CDR1 and CDR2: LNHNV, YYDKDF (reference sequence). The CDR3 DNA is TGTGCCACCGCCCCGGACAGGGGTTTGTACGAGCAGTACTTC. This translates into CATAPDRGLYEQYF.

The rearrangement uses TRBV5-6 and TRBJ2-3, with TRBD2 matching 8 bases. The CDR3 runs to 16 residues. Per germline, CDR1 SGHDT and CDR2 YYEEEE. Trimming removed 4 bases from V and 0 bases from J; junction bases left unmatched: 7. CDR3 nucleotides: TGTGCCAGCAGCCCGGGACTAGACTCTAGCACAGATACGCAGTATTTT. This encodes CASSPGLDSSTDTQYF.

In this sample, this clonotype turned up a few times. The chain recombines TRBV4-1 with TRBJ2-1; 13 bases map to TRBD2. Germline lookup yields CDR1 MGHRA and CDR2 YSYEKL. V shed 4 bases and J 11 bases; nucleotides not matched to a gene: 5. This CDR3 is 14 amino acids long. This CDR3 is CASSRGLAGDKQFF. CDR3 in DNA: TGCGCCAGCAGCCGAGGACTAGCGGGAGATAAGCAGTTCTTC.

The chain joins TRBV6-2 or TRBV6-3 to TRBJ2-1; D tentatively reads TRBD1 or TRBD2 (5 bases each). This CDR3 spans 13 amino acids. Germline V CDR1 and CDR2: MNHEY, SVGEGT. Trimming stripped 3 bases from V and 11 bases from J, with 14 bases between. The CDR3 nucleotides are TGTGCCAGCAGTTATCTCGGGACCCAAAAGCAGTTCTTC. Translated, it gives CASSYLGTQKQFF.

Only a few counts were recorded for this clonotype. V gene TRBV28 combines with J gene TRBJ1-5; D ambiguous. The CDR3 consists of 10 residues. The germline gives CDR1 MDHEN, CDR2 SYDVKM. V lost 3 bases and J lost 8, with 2 bases in between. The CDR3 region has the DNA TGTGCCAGCAGTTTCGAGCCCCAGCATTTT. It encodes CASSFEPQHF.

This clonotype came up a few times. The V gene is TRBV4-1, the J gene TRBJ1-2; 7 bases match TRBD1. V shed 0 bases, J shed 6 bases, and the junction held 13 bases outside the gene matches. The germline CDR1 and CDR2 sequences are MGHRA and YSYEKL. CDR3 size: 17 residues. The DNA for the CDR3 is TGCGCCAGCAGCCAAGACAGATCCCTTTCCCAGGGGGATGGCTACACCTTC. Residues: CASSQDRSLSQGDGYTF.

This clonotype was counted between two and nine times. The V and J genes are TRBV2 and TRBJ2-3; D gene ambiguous. This CDR3 has 12 residues. CDR1 is SNHLY and CDR2 is FYNNEI in the germline V gene. V dropped 10 bases and J dropped 5 bases, with 13 bases sitting between them. The DNA of the CDR3 is TGTGCCACCACAGCCCTTCTAGATACGCAGTATTTT. Protein: CATTALLDTQYF.

This clonotype was counted between two and nine times. The V call is TRBV4-3, the J call TRBJ1-6; D is ambiguous. The germline V gene has CDR1 LGHNA and CDR2 YSLEER. V dropped 0 bases and J dropped 10 bases, with 13 bases sitting between them. The CDR3 loop spans 15 amino acids. CDR3 amino acids: CASSQDVERGSPLHF. The CDR3 DNA sequence: TGCGCCAGCAGCCAAGATGTGGAGCGGGGATCACCCCTCCACTTT.

As DNA, the CDR3 is TGTGCCAGCAGCTTAGCGATCCAGGGTTTTGAAGCTTTCTTT. It yields the protein CASSLAIQGFEAFF. The V and J genes are TRBV7-9 and TRBJ1-1, with D perhaps TRBD1 (5 bases). The V and J ends lost 0 bases and 7 bases respectively, with 12 bases between them. This CDR3 has 14 amino acids. Germline CDR1 is SEHNR and CDR2 is FQNEAQ (reference sequence).

In its sample, this clonotype was seen a few times. The V and J genes are TRBV4-2 and TRBJ1-6, with TRBD1 matching 7 bases. The J segment lost 10 bases and the V segment lost 1 base, leaving 10 bases of the junction unmatched. There are 16 residues in the CDR3. The germline gives CDR1 LGHNA, CDR2 YNFKEQ. The CDR3 loop reads CASSQGERDSGSPLHF. The CDR3 DNA is TGTGCCAGCAGCCAAGGAGAGCGGGACAGTGGATCACCCCTCCACTTT.

CDR3 DNA sequence: TGCAGTGCACGGAGACAGGGCGGAAACACCATATATTTT. It encodes CSARRQGGNTIYF. V gene TRBV20-1 combines with J gene TRBJ1-3; 7 nucleotides line up with TRBD1. J was trimmed by 4 bases and V by 6 bases; bases with no gene match: 6. The germline gives CDR1 DFQATT, CDR2 SNEGSKA (reference sequence). The CDR3 loop spans 13 amino acids.

The table lists this clonotype with a few counts. This chain connects TRBV4-2 to TRBJ1-2; 12 positions agree with TRBD1. The CDR3 runs 18 residues. The V segment lost 1 base and the J segment 4 bases; nucleotides outside the gene matches: 10. Germline V gene sequence: CDR1 LGHNA, CDR2 YNFKEQ. CDR3 DNA sequence: TGTGCCAGCAGCCAAGTACCTTCCGGGACAGGGGGCGGCTATGGCTACACCTTC. It is translated as CASSQVPSGTGGGYGYTF.

The table lists this clonotype with a few counts. The chain employs TRBV20-1 and TRBJ2-5; tentative D call: TRBD2 (5 bases). The germline gives CDR1 DFQATT, CDR2 SNEGSKA (reference sequence). The V end lost 5 bases, the J end lost 2 bases, and 15 bases lay between the germline ends. The CDR3 contains 14 residues. CDR3 DNA: TGCAGTGCTGGCCAACGGACTTCTCAAGAGACCCAGTACTTC. Protein product: CSAGQRTSQETQYF.

In DNA, the CDR3 is TGCAGCGTCCTCTTACGGCAGGACTACGAGCAGTACTTC. Translation gives CSVLLRQDYEQYF. This chain joins TRBV29-1 and TRBJ2-7, with no clear D. This CDR3 contains 13 residues. V was pared by 6 bases and J by 3 bases, with 15 bases between. Per the germline V gene, CDR1 is SQVTM and CDR2 is ANQGSEA.

This clonotype showed up just a few times. J is TRBJ1-5 and V is TRBV2; D gene ambiguous. The CDR3 is 13 amino acids. Trimming stripped 1 base from V and 4 bases from J, with 5 bases between. Germline V gene sequence: CDR1 SNHLY, CDR2 FYNNEI. Written as DNA, the CDR3 is TGTGCCAGCAGTGAAGAACCGAATCAGCCCCAGCATTTT. This codes for CASSEEPNQPQHF.

This clonotype was counted between two and nine times. The V and J genes are TRBV5-5 and TRBJ2-5, with D possibly being TRBD1 or TRBD2 (5 bases each). V gave up 3 bases and J gave up 1 base, with 13 bases separating them. Germline CDR1 SGHKS, CDR2 YYEKEE (reference sequence). The CDR3 spans 15 residues. The CDR3 sequence: CASSSFGASQETQYF. CDR3 coding DNA: TGTGCCAGCAGCTCCTTCGGGGCCAGCCAAGAGACCCAGTACTTC.

In its sample, this clonotype was seen a few times. This sequence joins TRBV3-1 and TRBJ2-3; D perhaps matches TRBD1 (6 bases). The V end was cut by 4 bases, the J end by 0 bases, with 14 bases between. The CDR3 has 16 residues. The germline gives CDR1 LGHDT, CDR2 YNNKEL (reference sequence). The CDR3 coding sequence is TGTGCCAGCAGCCTTTCCCGACAGGCTAGCACAGATACGCAGTATTTT. Amino acids: CASSLSRQASTDTQYF.

This clonotype was counted only a few times. The chain employs TRBV12-3 or TRBV12-4 and TRBJ2-7, with a possible D match to TRBD1 (5 bases). V was shortened by 5 bases and J by 2 bases, with 10 bases between the two germline ends. There are 13 residues in the CDR3. The CDR3 is CASSIAGTYEQYV. CDR3 sequence (DNA): TGTGCCAGCAGTATCGCAGGGACCTACGAGCAGTACGTC.

This chain joins TRBV5-1 and TRBJ2-3, with D unresolved. This CDR3 comprises 14 residues. Germline V gene lookup returns CDR1 SGHRS and CDR2 YFSETQ. V was cut by 0 bases and J by 4 bases, with 9 bases left in between. The CDR3: CASSLAVSPDTQYF. The CDR3 DNA follows: TGCGCCAGCAGCTTGGCCGTGTCGCCAGATACGCAGTATTTT.

The chain combines TRBV4-1 with TRBJ2-2, with D tentatively TRBD2 (5 bases). The CDR3 length is 16 residues. Trimming cost V 2 bases and J 1 base, with 11 bases left between them. Germline V gives CDR1 MGHRA, CDR2 YSYEKL. CDR3 sequence (DNA): TGCGCCAGCAGCCAAAGGGCTAGCCGGAACACCGGGGAGCTGTTTTTT. This sequence encodes CASSQRASRNTGELFF.

The chain has TRBV2 and TRBJ2-3; D remains unclear. Germline V gene sequence: CDR1 SNHLY, CDR2 FYNNEI. Trimming shortened V by 6 bases and J by 2 bases, and 9 bases separated the two germline ends. This CDR3 is built from 13 residues. CDR3 loop: CASSDILTDTQYF. Written as DNA, the CDR3 is TGTGCCAGCAGCGACATACTCACAGATACGCAGTATTTT.